Presented here are 19 T cell receptor beta chains from one specimen sequenced in a study of T cells in Graves' hyperthyroidism and ophthalmopathy (dated by TCRdb to 2018 to 2020). Receptor libraries were prepared by multiplex PCR. The sequencing machine was an Illumina HiSeq 2000. Amplification of TCR beta CDR3 regions was carried out from RNA transcripts. The first round of RT-PCR for the TCR CDR3 was performed with the HTBI primer set and the Qiagen OneStep RT-PCR kit. TCRdb took the public reads, trimmed them with fastp at Q25, ran MiXCR for clone calling and kept in-frame beta chains. CDR3 protein sequences are deduplicated, and each keeps its most common genes and DNA. The sample table shows 600,000 to 650,000 distinct CDR3 sequences, and 15% to 20% are seen once. Around 4% of the sample goes to the ten largest clones. Sequenced material: blood. The receptors shown here come from a woman in her twenties or thirties with Graves' hyperthyroidism.

The gene calls are TRBV12-3 or TRBV12-4 and TRBJ2-7; 10 bases match TRBD2. V lost 3 bases, J lost 6 bases, and 8 bases stayed unmatched. This CDR3 comprises 15 residues. CDR3 residues: CASSFSGGRRAEQYF. In DNA, the CDR3 is TGTGCCAGCAGTTTTAGCGGGGGGCGCCGGGCCGAGCAGTACTTC.

This clonotype was counted at least ten times. CDR3 sequence reads: CASSNYFSYEQYF. CDR3 DNA sequence: TGTGCCAGCAGTAACTACTTCTCCTACGAGCAGTACTTC. This chain uses TRBV28 with TRBJ2-7; D not resolved. This CDR3 region has 13 residues. The germline V and J ends were trimmed by 5 bases and 0 bases, with 8 bases remaining between them. CDR1 and CDR2 (germline): MDHEN, SYDVKM. The complete variable domain, with remaining parts taken from reference TRBV28 and TRBJ2-7, reads DVKVTQSSRYLVKRTGEKVFLECVQDMDHENMFWYRQDPGLGLRLIYFSYDVKMKEKGDIPEGYSVSREKKERFSLILESASTNQTSMYLCASSNYFSYEQYFGPGTRLTVT.

The V and J genes are TRBV5-8 and TRBJ1-5; TRBD1 is a possible D gene (5 bases). The CDR3 length is 17 residues. CDR1 and CDR2 from the germline V gene are SGHTS and YDEGEE. V was clipped by 1 base and J by 0 bases, with 14 bases between them. The CDR3 DNA follows: TGTGCCAGCAGCTTGTTTCCAGGGCCATATAGCAATCAGCCCCAGCATTTT. Protein product: CASSLFPGPYSNQPQHF. Supplemented by reference TRBV5-8 and TRBJ1-5, the full variable domain reads EAGVTQSPTHLIKTRGQQATLRCSPISGHTSVYWYQQALGLGLQFLLWYDEGEERNRGNFPPRFSGRQFPNYSSELNVNALELEDSALYLCASSLFPGPYSNQPQHFGDGTRLSIL.

Only a few counts were recorded for this clonotype. The chain carries TRBV18 and TRBJ1-5; no clear D gene. The V gene's germline CDR1 is KGHSH and CDR2 LQKENI. V lost 3 bases to trimming and J lost 0 bases, with 15 bases between them. There are 17 residues in the CDR3. CDR3 nucleotides: TGTGCCAGCTCACCTATAGGACTGTCTTCTAGCAATCAGCCCCAGCATTTT. Amino acids: CASSPIGLSSSNQPQHF.

This clonotype was detected many times. The chain joins TRBV2 to TRBJ1-1, with 10 bases that match TRBD1. V trimming: 5 bases; J trimming: 5 bases; junction bases outside the gene matches: 5. The CDR3 sequence is 14 residues long. Germline CDR1 reads SNHLY; CDR2 reads FYNNEI. The DNA for the CDR3 is TGTGCCAGCAGTCGGGACAGGGGTCAGACTGAAGCTTTCTTT. Encoded protein: CASSRDRGQTEAFF.

The chain links TRBV19 to TRBJ1-1, with a weak D call TRBD1 (5 bases). The CDR3 has 15 residues. The V end was cut by 5 bases, the J end by 3 bases, with 16 bases between. Germline values: CDR1 LNHDA, CDR2 SQIVND (reference sequence). DNA for the CDR3: TGTGCCAGTAGTGTTACAGGTGGAGGTGACACTGAAGCTTTCTTT. It specifies CASSVTGGGDTEAFF.

This clonotype was picked up many times. This chain uses TRBV27 with TRBJ2-1; tentatively, D is TRBD1 (5 bases). The V gene lost 7 bases and the J gene lost 4 bases, with 14 bases spanning the gap. The CDR3 runs 14 residues. Germline CDR1 and CDR2: MNHEY and SMNVEV (reference sequence). CDR3: CASTPDQGYNEQFF. The CDR3 DNA sequence: TGTGCCAGCACCCCAGACCAGGGATACAATGAGCAGTTCTTC.

This clonotype has at least ten counts. The J gene is TRBJ1-5, the V gene TRBV20-1; TRBD1 might be the D (5 bases). CDR1 DFQATT and CDR2 SNEGSKA come from the germline V gene (reference sequence). Trimming removed 2 bases from V and 2 bases from J, with 19 bases in between. The CDR3 sequence is 17 residues long. The CDR3 sequence is CSARTVSGGGGNQPQHF. CDR3 in DNA: TGCAGTGCTAGAACAGTCTCGGGGGGTGGAGGCAATCAGCCCCAGCATTTT.

This clonotype was seen repeatedly, ten times or more. This chain joins TRBV7-3 and TRBJ2-1; D gene unclear. Trimming removed 1 base at V and 5 bases at J, with 6 bases between. This CDR3 is built from 13 residues. Germline CDR1 SGHTA, CDR2 FQGTGA. CDR3 DNA: TGTGCCAGCAGCTTAAGCGAAGACAATGAGCAGTTCTTC. It encodes CASSLSEDNEQFF.

This clonotype was seen ten or more times. V gene TRBV20-1 combines with J gene TRBJ2-7, with 12 nucleotides matching TRBD2. The germline V gene encodes CDR1 DFQATT and CDR2 SNEGSKA (reference sequence). The V segment lost 3 bases and the J segment 5 bases; nucleotides outside the gene matches: 8. This CDR3 has 15 amino acids. This CDR3 is CSASGQLAGGDEQYF. For the CDR3, the DNA is TGCAGTGCTAGTGGGCAACTAGCGGGAGGTGACGAGCAGTACTTC.

In its sample, this clonotype was seen a few times. The V call is TRBV12-3 or TRBV12-4, the J call TRBJ2-3, with TRBD2 matching over 10 bases. With V trimmed by 3 bases and J by 1 base, 10 bases remained unmatched. This CDR3 contains 18 residues. The CDR3 nucleotides are TGTGCCAGCAGTTTTGGGAAAGCGGGAGGGCCGGGCACAGATACGCAGTATTTT. Its protein product is CASSFGKAGGPGTDTQYF.

The chain carries TRBV12-3 or TRBV12-4 and TRBJ2-7; D is possibly TRBD1 (5 bases). This CDR3 region has 14 residues. The V and J ends lost 1 base and 2 bases respectively, with 9 bases between them. Here the CDR3 reads CASSLVWGPYEQYF. CDR3 nucleotides: TGTGCCAGCAGTTTAGTTTGGGGCCCCTACGAGCAGTACTTC.

This clonotype occurred a few times. This chain's CDR3 is CASSRQITEAFF. CDR3 sequence (DNA): TGTGCCAGTAGCCGACAGATCACTGAAGCTTTCTTT. The chain carries TRBV19 and TRBJ1-1; D is perhaps TRBD1 (5 bases). This CDR3 comprises 12 residues. V shed 6 bases and J shed 4 bases, with 9 bases lying between them. Germline-derived CDR1 and CDR2 are LNHDA and SQIVND (reference sequence).

This chain joins TRBV20-1 and TRBJ1-4; no clear D gene. The CDR3 has 12 residues. The V gene's germline CDR1 is DFQATT and CDR2 SNEGSKA (reference sequence). The V end lost 6 bases, the J end lost 8 bases, and 13 bases lay between the germline ends. CDR3 in amino acids: CSARPLREKLFF. The CDR3 bases are TGCAGTGCCAGACCCTTAAGGGAAAAACTGTTTTTT.

This clonotype was counted a few times. This rearrangement joins TRBV11-2 to TRBJ2-1; D is perhaps TRBD2 (5 bases). V lost 1 base, J lost 1 base, and 14 bases lay in between. The CDR3 sequence is 17 residues long. Germline V lookup: CDR1 SGHAT, CDR2 FQNNGV. The CDR3 spells CASSLAAAATSYNEQFF. The CDR3 DNA sequence: TGTGCCAGCAGCTTAGCCGCAGCGGCAACTTCCTACAATGAGCAGTTCTTC.

Only a few counts were recorded for this clonotype. Germline is not matched at one junction end, which may reflect a read error. This sequence joins TRBV20-1 and TRBJ1-5, with 7 positions matching TRBD1. The CDR3 length is 14 residues. Per the germline V gene, CDR1 is DFQATT and CDR2 is SNEGSKA (reference sequence). The CDR3 spells CSARDSRSNQSQHF. The CDR3 nucleotides read TGCAGTGCCCGGGACAGCCGAAGCAATCAGTCCCAGCATTTT.

This clonotype was counted at least ten times. The rearrangement uses TRBV30 and TRBJ2-5, with TRBD2 matching over 8 bases. This CDR3 spans 13 amino acids. J lost 5 bases, V lost 0 bases, and 2 bases had no gene match. The germline V gene encodes CDR1 GTSNPN and CDR2 SVGIG (reference sequence). CDR3 nucleotide sequence: TGTGCCTGGAGTGTCCGGGGGGGGGAGACCCAGTACTTC. It specifies CAWSVRGGETQYF.

The chain recombines TRBV6-2 or TRBV6-3 with TRBJ2-2, with 16 bases that match TRBD2. V shed 0 bases and J 8 bases; nucleotides not matched to a gene: 3. Germline loops: CDR1 MNHEY, CDR2 SVGEGT. This CDR3 has 17 residues. The CDR3 DNA sequence: TGTGCCAGCAGTTACTCGGGACTAGCGGGAGGGGCGGGGGAGCTGTTTTTT. Protein: CASSYSGLAGGAGELFF.

The chain combines TRBV28 with TRBJ2-2; 10 bases agree with TRBD2. The CDR3 runs 18 residues. Germline loops: CDR1 MDHEN, CDR2 SYDVKM. V gave up 2 bases and J gave up 4 bases; unmatched junction bases: 10. CDR3 nucleotide sequence: TGTGCCAGCAGTTTAGGGCCTAGCGGGAGATCGGGCACCGGGGAGCTGTTTTTT. It yields the protein CASSLGPSGRSGTGELFF.